Included here is one TCR beta chain sequence, with context. The source of the sample is a study of blood T cell repertoires in COVID-19. On the study more broadly: Samples representing acute and convalescent COVID-19 were sourced from the United States, Italy and Spain.

TCRdb keeps only in-frame clones here, not all; method: immunoSEQ multiplex PCR. This sample carries a few hundred thousand clones, less than 90% of them seen once, and the ten largest clones take under 5.5%. Unmatched junction bases numbered 7, after V lost 4 bases and J lost 7 bases. The germline V gene has CDR1 SGDLS and CDR2 YYNGEE. The CDR3 sequence is 14 residues long. Material for sequencing was peripheral blood. The chain uses TRBV9 and TRBJ2-1; the match to TRBD2 covers 8 bases. This receptor was identified in a man aged 55-75 years who had recovered from COVID-19. CDR3 coding DNA: TGTGCCAGCAGCTCAAGACTAGCGAGGAATGAGCAGTTCTTC. Encoded protein: CASSSRLARNEQFF.